This T cell receptor beta chain was observed in a study of T cell repertoires in cytomegalovirus infection. Overall study findings and caveats: HLA-C-restricted CMV clonotypes gave the most frequent clonotype in two of eight donors.

TCRdb fed the reads into MiXCR, producing one record per CDR3 protein. This table holds hundreds of thousands of distinct CDR3 sequences, 33% found once. Germline V gene sequence: CDR1 MNHEY, CDR2 SVGAGI. This CDR3 comprises 16 residues. The V and J ends lost 4 bases and 7 bases respectively, with 22 bases between them. Of note for this clonotype: Its antigen remains unknown.

Specimen: cultured PBMCs, collected from culture after CMV antigen stimulation. J is TRBJ1-1 and V is TRBV6-5; D is unresolved. This TCR derives from a human donor in good health (CMV status not recorded). Some clones in this sample may be carry-over from other donors' samples. The CDR3 spells CASSSLLGATTSEAFF. CDR3 in DNA: TGTGCCAGCAGTTCCCTTCTTGGAGCCACCACTAGTGAAGCTTTCTTT.